In this sample, the clone carrying this T cell receptor (beta chain) turned up many times. Its antigen is still unknown. 5'RACE employing 10-nucleotide random UMIs yielded the cDNA. Every sequencing run gave over 190 million TCR-beta sequences, taken from 15-18 subjects. One entry per CDR3 protein results from TCRdb running MiXCR on the 5' RACE reads. Here the sample spans roughly 90,000 distinct CDR3 sequences, roughly 3.2% being singletons. Trimming stripped 1 base from V and 0 bases from J, with 6 bases between. CDR3 size: 14 residues. The germline CDR1 and CDR2 sequences are LGHDT and YNNKEL (reference sequence). The sample is drawn from a study of neurological immune-mediated disorders. Study results and limitations: The multiple sclerosis repertoire cluster was associated with no clinical or MRI feature.

V usage is TRBV3-1 and J usage is TRBJ1-2; D is unresolved. Input material: PBMCs. This receptor was obtained from a woman aged 45-60 years with multiple sclerosis. CDR3 sequence: CASSQGAANYGYTF. The CDR3 region has the DNA TGTGCCAGCAGCCAAGGAGCAGCTAACTATGGCTACACCTTC.